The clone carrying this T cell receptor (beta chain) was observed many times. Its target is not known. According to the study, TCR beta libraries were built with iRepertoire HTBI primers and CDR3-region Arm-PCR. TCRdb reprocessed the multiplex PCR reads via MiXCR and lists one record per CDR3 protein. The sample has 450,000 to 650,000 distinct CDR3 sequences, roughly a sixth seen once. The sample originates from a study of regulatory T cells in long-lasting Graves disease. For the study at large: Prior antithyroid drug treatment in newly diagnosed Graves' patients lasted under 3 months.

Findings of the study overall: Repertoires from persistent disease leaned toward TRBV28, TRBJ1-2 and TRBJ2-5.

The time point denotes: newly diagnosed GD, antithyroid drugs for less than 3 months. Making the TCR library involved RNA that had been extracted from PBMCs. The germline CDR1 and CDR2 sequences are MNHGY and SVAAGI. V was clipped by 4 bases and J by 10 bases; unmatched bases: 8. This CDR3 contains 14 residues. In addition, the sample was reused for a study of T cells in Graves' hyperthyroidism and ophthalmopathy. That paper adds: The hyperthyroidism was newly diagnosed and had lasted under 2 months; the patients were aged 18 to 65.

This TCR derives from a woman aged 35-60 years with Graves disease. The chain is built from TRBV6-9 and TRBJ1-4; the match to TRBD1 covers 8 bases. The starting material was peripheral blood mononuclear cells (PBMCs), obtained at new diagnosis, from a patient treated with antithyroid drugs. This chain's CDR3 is CASSFGQGWGKLFF. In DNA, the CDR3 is TGTGCCAGCAGTTTCGGACAGGGATGGGGAAAACTGTTTTTT.